The 10 T cell receptor beta chains below come from one sample, sequenced in a study of T-cell reconstitution after alpha-beta-depleted transplantation in children. Unique molecular identifiers were incorporated when the TCRbeta library was constructed. TCRdb reprocessed the PCR reads with MiXCR, giving one entry per CDR3 protein. The sample shows over 550,000 distinct CDR3 sequences, over 9.5% of them seen only once. This specimen was PBMCs from the stem cell graft donor, taken from the stem cell graft. These receptors originate from a human donor who donated a stem cell graft to a child with acute myeloid leukemia.

This clonotype was picked up many times. This rearrangement joins TRBV6-4 to TRBJ1-2; the D is unclear. V was pared by 3 bases and J by 0 bases, with 5 bases between. The CDR3 contains 13 residues. CDR1 is MRHNA, CDR2 SNTAGT, per germline. The CDR3 loop is CASSEGTNYGYTF. The CDR3 DNA reads as TGTGCCAGCAGTGAAGGCACTAACTATGGCTACACCTTC.

At least ten counts were recorded for this clonotype. V and J are TRBV2 and TRBJ2-1; TRBD1 matches at 9 bases. J gave up 0 bases and V 6 bases, and 3 bases lay outside the gene matches. Germline V gene lookup returns CDR1 SNHLY and CDR2 FYNNEI. The CDR3 is made up of 15 amino acids. As DNA, the CDR3 is TGTGCCAGCAGCCGACAGGGGGGCTCCTACAATGAGCAGTTCTTC. Translating gives CASSRQGGSYNEQFF.

Ten or more counts support this clonotype. One end of the junction varies from germline; a read error may be responsible. The rearrangement uses TRBV20-1 and TRBJ2-5, with D uncertain. The V gene's germline CDR1 is DFQATT and CDR2 SNEGSKA (reference sequence). CDR3 length: 13 amino acids. The CDR3 sequence is CSAGDPYQETQYF. The CDR3 DNA follows: TGCAGTGCTGGAGACCCGTACCAAGAGACCCAGTACTTC.

This clonotype occurred many times. The chain has TRBV30 and TRBJ2-7; 8 bases align to TRBD1. V was pared by 0 bases and J by 4 bases, with 2 bases of the junction left unmatched. This CDR3 region has 13 residues. The germline gives CDR1 GTSNPN, CDR2 SVGIG (reference sequence). The CDR3 is CAWSVGQGYEQYF. CDR3 nucleotides: TGTGCCTGGAGTGTCGGACAGGGTTACGAGCAGTACTTC.

The chain recombines TRBV27 with TRBJ2-1, with D perhaps TRBD1 or TRBD2 (5 bases each). Germline lookup yields CDR1 MNHEY and CDR2 SMNVEV (reference sequence). The germline V and J ends were trimmed by 2 bases and 8 bases, with 16 bases remaining between them. The CDR3 sequence is 15 residues long. CDR3 DNA sequence: TGTGCCAGCAGTTTAAGAGGGACGGAAGTACATGAGCAGTTCTTC. It translates to CASSLRGTEVHEQFF.

This clonotype appeared many times. The V gene is TRBV20-1, the J gene TRBJ2-5; D is unresolved. V lost 1 base, J lost 4 bases, and 4 bases lay in between. The CDR3 runs 11 residues. The germline V gene has CDR1 DFQATT and CDR2 SNEGSKA (reference sequence). The DNA of the CDR3 is TGCAGTGCTAGAGGTTCAGAGACCCAGTACTTC. This translates into CSARGSETQYF.

This clonotype has just a few counts. The rearrangement uses TRBV10-2 and TRBJ2-2, with D tentatively TRBD2 (6 bases). V lost 2 bases to trimming and J lost 8 bases, with 24 bases between them. Per germline, CDR1 WSHSY and CDR2 SAAADI. The length of the CDR3 is 18 residues. The CDR3 loop is CASSETRLGTLHRGELFF. CDR3 DNA: TGCGCCAGCAGTGAGACCCGTCTCGGGACTCTACACCGTGGGGAGCTGTTTTTT.

The chain couples TRBV6-2 or TRBV6-3 to TRBJ1-5; D possibly corresponds to TRBD1 (5 bases). V gave up 4 bases and J gave up 9 bases, with 13 bases separating them. Germline-derived CDR1 and CDR2 are MNHEY and SVGEGT. The CDR3 is 13 residues long. For the CDR3, the DNA is TGTGCCAGCAGTTTAGACAGTGATATGCCCCAGCATTTT. Its translation is CASSLDSDMPQHF.

This clonotype was recorded many times. The chain couples TRBV27 to TRBJ2-7; 14 positions match TRBD2. V dropped 5 bases and J dropped 2; count of bases not matched to a gene: 5. Germline loops: CDR1 MNHEY, CDR2 SMNVEV (reference sequence). This CDR3 is built from 16 residues. This chain's CDR3 is CASSAPTSGRAYEQYF. CDR3 coding DNA: TGTGCCAGCAGTGCCCCGACTAGCGGGAGGGCCTACGAGCAGTACTTC.

CDR3 sequence: CASSQDSADIYEQYF. CDR3 nucleotide sequence: TGCGCCAGCAGCCAAGATTCCGCGGATATCTACGAGCAGTACTTC. The rearrangement joins TRBV4-3 to TRBJ2-7; the D is unclear. This CDR3 is built from 15 residues. CDR1 LGHNA and CDR2 YSLEER come from the germline V gene. V lost 0 bases to trimming and J lost 3 bases, with 12 bases between them.